This is a list of T cell receptor beta chains from one sample in a study of T cells after yellow fever vaccination. TCRdb recomputed calls from the 5' RACE reads with MiXCR, one row per CDR3 protein. The table records hundreds of thousands of distinct CDR3 sequences, approximately 13% of them present only once. Here the sequenced sample was PBMCs, taken on the day of the yellow fever booster vaccination. Receptors originate from a man aged 25-45 years who received the YFV17D yellow fever vaccine. CDR3s include the opening cysteine and the closing phenylalanine or tryptophan. Each record gives: J gene, V gene, clone size, CDR3 protein. A row's size may be missing; if present it is once, few, many or a size class.

TRBJ2-1 | TRBV7-9 | - | CASSHLTSGSYNEQFF
TRBJ2-5 | TRBV12-3/TRBV12-4 | many | CASSLGVGRETQYF
TRBJ2-2 | TRBV11-3 | - | CVSRLGIGELFF
TRBJ2-1 | TRBV6-2/TRBV6-3 | - | CASSPLAGGRSGSYNEQFF
TRBJ2-5 | TRBV3-1 | few | CASSQDWVAGETQYF
TRBJ2-1 | TRBV9 | once | CASSSLAGHRTNEQFF
TRBJ2-3 | TRBV5-6 | many | CASSLSGRAGDTQYF
TRBJ2-6 | TRBV2 | few | CASSPNTVGGANVLTF
TRBJ1-2 | TRBV18 | few | CASSPPSGFYGYTF
TRBJ2-7 | TRBV20-1 | - | CSARDLKREGKASEQYF
TRBJ2-7 | TRBV25-1 | few | CASSDGWSEQYF
TRBJ2-1 | TRBV10-3 | many | CAIRERGLNNEQFF
TRBJ2-5 | TRBV7-2 | many | CASSLDGGRVQTQYF
TRBJ2-7 | TRBV5-1 | many | CASSLQGSYEQYF
TRBJ2-3 | TRBV20-1 | - | CSASRTSSTDTQYF
TRBJ2-1 | TRBV20-1 | - | CSARYRLSSYNEQFF
TRBJ2-3 | TRBV7-2 | medium-sized | CASSSQGSDTQYF
TRBJ2-5 | TRBV7-8 | - | CASSLGSYGETQYF
TRBJ2-3 | TRBV6-1 | few | CASSSMGIGTDTQYF
TRBJ2-7 | TRBV9 | - | CASSDSGTPYEQYF
TRBJ2-7 | TRBV9 | many | CASSVDPEVEQYF
TRBJ2-3 | TRBV20-1 | few | CSGRTSIDTQYF
TRBJ2-7 | TRBV28 | few | CASSSGTTPGEQYF
TRBJ2-5 | TRBV7-2 | - | CASSPQQLSAGRATQYF
TRBJ2-2 | TRBV5-1 | - | CASRRQENTGELFF
TRBJ2-7 | TRBV7-9 | - | CASSFLSSGGYEQYF
TRBJ2-1 | TRBV4-3 | - | CASSRQVAGEQFF
TRBJ2-7 | TRBV4-3 | - | CASSQGPGLADYEQYF
TRBJ2-7 | TRBV3-1 | few | CASSQPGLGGEQYF
TRBJ2-7 | TRBV30 | - | CAWSVLGDSLKQYF
TRBJ1-6 | TRBV30 | - | CAWSVRRGPLHF
TRBJ2-3 | TRBV6-4 | few | CASSEGQGGTDTQYF
TRBJ2-3 | TRBV2 | few | CASIPSGRAYTDTQYF
TRBJ1-1 | TRBV12-3/TRBV12-4 | many | CASSLGRNTEAFF
TRBJ2-7 | TRBV7-2 | - | CASSLQAHPRNEQYF
TRBJ2-7 | TRBV20-1 | few | CSAPAQGGVYEQYF
TRBJ2-5 | TRBV7-7 | - | CASSPVYGETQYF
TRBJ2-7 | TRBV11-2 | - | CASSLSGTDYEQYF
TRBJ2-2 | TRBV29-1 | few | CSVLFGHTGELFF
TRBJ1-5 | TRBV5-1 | many | CASSFGSNQPQHF
TRBJ2-2 | TRBV6-1 | few | CASSTIRLALVTGELFF
TRBJ2-7 | TRBV4-2 | few | CASSPRGSGQSYEQYF
TRBJ2-5 | TRBV12-3/TRBV12-4 | few | CASSDQGVETQYF
TRBJ2-7 | TRBV10-3 | few | CAISVGGYEQYF
TRBJ2-2 | TRBV5-1 | - | CASSLGGSGSGELFF
TRBJ1-1 | TRBV12-3/TRBV12-4 | few | CASFKGAGEAFF
TRBJ2-1 | TRBV7-2 | few | CASSLILARDYNEQFF
TRBJ2-7 | TRBV27 | few | CASSPQGQLFYEQYF
TRBJ2-7 | TRBV7-6 | few | CARKQGYEQYF
TRBJ2-5 | TRBV7-6 | few | CASSFPGGTGETQYF
TRBJ1-4 | TRBV28 | few | CASISPRLATNEKLFF
TRBJ1-2 | TRBV12-3/TRBV12-4 | few | CASSDDSYGYTF
TRBJ1-2 | TRBV5-1 | - | CASSPTNRGIYGYTF
TRBJ2-7 | TRBV11-2 | - | CASSLDDSSAREQYF